This TCR beta chain was recovered during a study of blood T cell repertoires in COVID-19. Overall study: PBMCs, B-cell-depleted T cells, or T cells provided the cDNA or gDNA that made up the material.

Clones were sequenced by immunoSEQ multiplex PCR, and TCRdb holds only the in-frame ones, with some missing. The table includes about 55,000 clones, approximately 84% detected once. The source material was peripheral blood. The clonotype originates from a human donor in a cohort sampled during active COVID-19.

The CDR3 sequence is CASSEMPGDNEQFF. In DNA, the CDR3 is TGCGCCAGCAGTGAAATGCCAGGGGACAATGAGCAGTTCTTC. The chain uses TRBV10-1 and TRBJ2-1; possible D gene TRBD1, 6 bases. V lost 3 bases to trimming and J lost 5 bases, with 11 bases between them. This CDR3 contains 14 residues. Germline-derived CDR1 and CDR2 are WNHNN and SYGVQD (reference sequence).